The 24 T cell receptor beta chains below all came from one sample that was sequenced in a study of cytomegalovirus exposure and HLA in healthy donors. PCR used 60 Vbeta primers and 13 Jbeta primers. Assay: immunoSEQ multiplex PCR; the TCRdb copy retains only in-frame clones and omits some. The data contain roughly 160,000 clones, around 80% of them seen just once; the ten biggest clones take up roughly 2%. Sequencing used PBMCs. The receptors originated from a man between 40 and 49 years old in good health and CMV-seronegative.

This clone was observed a few times. The chain carries TRBV7-9 and TRBJ2-3; a weak D match, TRBD2 (6 bases). Trimming took off 5 bases at V and 3 bases at J, with 15 bases between the two ends. This CDR3 has 15 amino acids. The germline gives CDR1 SEHNR, CDR2 FQNEAQ (reference sequence). This CDR3 reads CASSPWREVTDTQYF. The CDR3 DNA sequence: TGTGCCAGCAGCCCTTGGAGGGAGGTGACAGATACGCAGTATTTT.

The V and J genes are TRBV7-9 and TRBJ2-7, with 7 bases fitting TRBD2. This CDR3 comprises 14 residues. Trimming took 10 bases from V and 3 from J; bases not matched to a gene: 12. From germline, CDR1 is SEHNR and CDR2 FQNEAQ (reference sequence). The CDR3 DNA follows: TGTGCCATCGAGGGGCGGGAGTACCACTACGAGCAGTACTTC. This translates into CAIEGREYHYEQYF.

This chain links TRBV7-8 with TRBJ2-5; D is unclear. The V gene lost 7 bases and the J gene lost 0 bases, with 9 bases spanning the gap. CDR1 and CDR2 (germline): SGHVS, FQNEAQ. The CDR3 covers 13 residues. DNA of the CDR3: TGTGCCAGCACCCGACGGGACCAAGAGACCCAGTACTTC. Protein product: CASTRRDQETQYF. The whole variable domain, remainder taken from reference TRBV7-8 and TRBJ2-5, is GAGVSQSPRYKVAKRGQDVALRCDPISGHVSLFWYQQALGQGPEFLTYFQNEAQLDKSGLPSDRFFAERPEGSVSTLKIQRTQQEDSAVYLCASTRRDQETQYFGPGTRLLVL.

The V and J genes are TRBV29-1 and TRBJ2-1; possible D gene TRBD2, 6 bases. Trimming cost V 6 bases and J 2 bases, with 14 bases left between them. The CDR3 extends over 14 amino acids. The germline gives CDR1 SQVTM, CDR2 ANQGSEA. CDR3 DNA sequence: TGCAGCGTGAACGAGCGGGCGACCTACAATGAGCAGTTCTTC. This sequence encodes CSVNERATYNEQFF.

This clone has just a few counts. The V gene is TRBV2, the J gene TRBJ2-3; 9 nucleotides match TRBD2. Germline V gene data show CDR1 as SNHLY and CDR2 as FYNNEI. Trimming removed 8 bases from V and 3 bases from J; junction bases left unmatched: 6. This CDR3 is 14 amino acids long. The CDR3 DNA follows: TGTGCCAGCGGTCGGACTAGCGATACAGATACGCAGTATTTT. Its protein is CASGRTSDTDTQYF.

The chain joins TRBV4-2 to TRBJ2-7, with D possibly matching TRBD1 (5 bases). Germline values: CDR1 LGHNA, CDR2 YNFKEQ. This CDR3 region has 13 residues. The V and J ends lost 0 bases and 12 bases respectively, with 15 bases between them. The CDR3 spells CASSQDLGREMYF. The CDR3, as DNA: TGTGCCAGCAGCCAAGATCTAGGCAGGGAAATGTACTTC.

This clone showed up just a few times. The chain is built from TRBV6-5 and TRBJ2-3, with 9 bases aligning to TRBD1. Germline CDR1 MNHEY, CDR2 SVGAGI. The CDR3 is made up of 15 amino acids. V was clipped by 6 bases and J by 4 bases; unmatched bases: 8. CDR3 residues: CASRLQGAVADTQYF. In DNA form, the CDR3 reads TGTGCCAGCAGACTACAGGGGGCCGTAGCAGATACGCAGTATTTT.

The V gene is TRBV18, the J gene TRBJ2-7; 9 bases agree with TRBD2. V dropped 2 bases and J dropped 3; count of bases not matched to a gene: 11. From germline, CDR1 is KGHSH and CDR2 LQKENI. CDR3 size: 17 residues. The CDR3 spells CASSPFGGGAGRYEQYF. The CDR3 DNA reads as TGTGCCAGCTCACCATTCGGCGGGGGGGCAGGCCGCTACGAGCAGTACTTC.

This clone was seen only once. The rearrangement uses TRBV30 and TRBJ1-2, with TRBD1 as a possible D gene (6 bases). The CDR3 is made up of 10 amino acids. Germline loops: CDR1 GTSNPN, CDR2 SVGIG (reference sequence). V lost 5 bases, J lost 6 bases, and 7 bases lay in between. The CDR3 region is CAWYRDGYTF. The DNA of the CDR3 is TGTGCCTGGTACAGGGATGGCTACACCTTC.

This sequence joins TRBV19 and TRBJ2-1; D is uncertain. Deletions cut 3 bases from V and 2 bases from J, with 11 bases between. CDR1 is LNHDA and CDR2 is SQIVND in the germline V gene (reference sequence). CDR3 length: 15 residues. The CDR3 nucleotides are TGTGCCAGTAGTATCCAGCTGGCGGCCTACAATGAGCAGTTCTTC. This translates into CASSIQLAAYNEQFF.

V and J are TRBV29-1 and TRBJ2-7, with 10 bases matching TRBD2. This CDR3 spans 16 amino acids. Germline-derived CDR1 and CDR2 are SQVTM and ANQGSEA. J lost 2 bases, V lost 4 bases, and 11 bases had no gene match. The CDR3 coding sequence is TGCAGCGTTGCCGCTAGCGGGAGCAGATCACCCTACGAGCAGTACTTC. Amino acid sequence: CSVAASGSRSPYEQYF.

This chain joins TRBV6-1 and TRBJ2-7; 7 nucleotides align to TRBD1. Trimming removed 6 bases from V and 6 bases from J; junction bases left unmatched: 11. This CDR3 is 14 amino acids long. Germline values: CDR1 MNHNS, CDR2 SASEGT. The CDR3 is CASSPIGGRGEQYF. The DNA for the CDR3 is TGTGCCAGCAGCCCAATAGGGGGCAGGGGCGAGCAGTACTTC.

The V gene is TRBV5-6, the J gene TRBJ2-3; a possible D gene is TRBD1 (6 bases). Trimming took off 4 bases at V and 7 bases at J, with 28 bases between the two ends. Per the germline V gene, CDR1 is SGHDT and CDR2 is YYEEEE. This CDR3 has 18 amino acids. The DNA for the CDR3 is TGTGCCAGCAGCCAAACCCCCAACAGGGCCTTAGCTGGAAATACGCAGTATTTT. Translating it yields CASSQTPNRALAGNTQYF.

V and J are TRBV19 and TRBJ1-5, with no clear D. Germline V lookup: CDR1 LNHDA, CDR2 SQIVND (reference sequence). This CDR3 has 15 amino acids. The V end lost 6 bases, the J end lost 11 bases, and 23 bases lay between the germline ends. The CDR3 region has the DNA TGTGCCAGTAGCGTCGGGGAGGCTGAGGCAATAGCCCAGCATTTT. It yields the protein CASSVGEAEAIAQHF.

With respect to this clone: Other nucleotide sequences in the sample specify the same CDR3. J is TRBJ2-1 and V is TRBV9, with 7 bases lining up with TRBD2. The CDR3 totals 15 residues. With 3 bases clipped from V and 2 bases from J, the junction kept 5 bases outside the gene matches. Germline values: CDR1 SGDLS, CDR2 YYNGEE. The CDR3 here is CASSATSAPYNEQFF. The CDR3 coding sequence is TGTGCCAGCAGCGCCACTAGCGCCCCCTACAATGAGCAGTTCTTC.

The rearrangement joins TRBV19 to TRBJ1-3, with 8 bases aligning to TRBD1. Germline V gives CDR1 LNHDA, CDR2 SQIVND (reference sequence). CDR3 length equals 15 residues. V was clipped by 6 bases and J by 0 bases; unmatched bases: 4. The CDR3, as DNA: TGTGCCAGTAGGCGGACAGGGACCTCTGGAAACACCATATATTTT. Protein: CASRRTGTSGNTIYF.

The chain carries TRBV5-4 and TRBJ2-7, with 10 bases that match TRBD1. Germline-derived CDR1 and CDR2 are SGHNT and YYREEE (reference sequence). The CDR3 is made up of 13 amino acids. V lost 2 bases to trimming and J lost 7 bases; unmatched junction nucleotides: 3. For the CDR3, the DNA is TGTGCCAGCAGCTTCGACAGGGGGCAAGAGCAGTACTTC. Translation gives CASSFDRGQEQYF.

The chain has TRBV5-1 and TRBJ2-2; possibly TRBD2 for D (5 bases). Trimming removed 7 bases from V and 4 bases from J, with 14 bases in between. Germline CDR1 and CDR2: SGHRS and YFSETQ. CDR3 length equals 14 residues. This CDR3 reads CASRREIITGELFF. CDR3 nucleotide sequence: TGCGCCAGCCGACGGGAAATTATCACCGGGGAGCTGTTTTTT.

This chain connects TRBV5-4 to TRBJ1-2; 8 nucleotides line up with TRBD1. Germline V lookup: CDR1 SGHNT, CDR2 YYREEE (reference sequence). The CDR3 spans 16 residues. V was pared by 4 bases and J by 0 bases, with 8 bases of the junction left unmatched. The CDR3 here is CASSARRTGPNYGYTF. For the CDR3, the DNA is TGTGCCAGCAGCGCACGCCGGACAGGGCCTAACTATGGCTACACCTTC.

The V call is TRBV27, the J call TRBJ2-1; 14 nucleotides agree with TRBD2. The CDR3 is 15 amino acids. In germline, CDR1 is MNHEY, CDR2 SMNVEV (reference sequence). The V and J ends lost 5 bases and 9 bases, in that order; junction bases with no gene match: 6. CDR3 nucleotide sequence: TGTGCCAGCAGTCCGGGACTAGCGGGAGCGGGTGAGCAGTTCTTC. Translated: CASSPGLAGAGEQFF.

This clone was observed once. This chain links TRBV10-3 with TRBJ2-2; 11 positions agree with TRBD2. CDR3 length equals 16 residues. The V and J ends lost 5 bases and 0 bases, in that order; junction bases with no gene match: 2. Germline loops: CDR1 ENHRY, CDR2 SYGVKD. CDR3 nucleotide sequence: TGTGCCATCAGTCTGGGACTAGCGGCGAACACCGGGGAGCTGTTTTTT. Translated, it gives CAISLGLAANTGELFF.

The rearrangement uses TRBV6-5 and TRBJ1-4; D possibly corresponds to TRBD1 (5 bases). Trimming shortened V by 5 bases and J by 8 bases, and 12 bases separated the two germline ends. The CDR3 is made up of 13 amino acids. The germline gives CDR1 MNHEY, CDR2 SVGAGI. The CDR3: CASSDVWGEKLFF. The CDR3 DNA follows: TGTGCCAGCAGTGACGTGTGGGGCGAAAAACTGTTTTTT.

The chain is built from TRBV5-1 and TRBJ2-7; unclear D gene. V shed 0 bases and J shed 0 bases, with 7 bases lying between them. There are 14 residues in the CDR3. The V gene's germline CDR1 is SGHRS and CDR2 YFSETQ. The CDR3 protein is CASSLAFSSYEQYF. The CDR3 DNA sequence: TGCGCCAGCAGCTTGGCGTTCAGCTCCTACGAGCAGTACTTC.

The table lists this clone with a few counts. This chain uses TRBV7-9 with TRBJ1-4; perhaps TRBD1 as D (5 bases). V lost 5 bases and J 1 base, leaving 8 bases between the germline ends. The CDR3 covers 14 residues. Looked up from germline, CDR1 is SEHNR and CDR2 is FQNEAQ (reference sequence). In nucleotides, the CDR3 is TGTGCCAGCAGCCAAGACAGAACTAATGAAAAACTGTTTTTT. Translation gives CASSQDRTNEKLFF. The full variable domain, its missing parts supplied by reference TRBV7-9 and TRBJ1-4, is DTGVSQNPRHKITKRGQNVTFRCDPISEHNRLYWYRQTLGQGPEFLTYFQNEAQLEKSRLLSDRFSAERPKGSFSTLEIQRTEQGDSAMYLCASSQDRTNEKLFFGSGTQLSVL.